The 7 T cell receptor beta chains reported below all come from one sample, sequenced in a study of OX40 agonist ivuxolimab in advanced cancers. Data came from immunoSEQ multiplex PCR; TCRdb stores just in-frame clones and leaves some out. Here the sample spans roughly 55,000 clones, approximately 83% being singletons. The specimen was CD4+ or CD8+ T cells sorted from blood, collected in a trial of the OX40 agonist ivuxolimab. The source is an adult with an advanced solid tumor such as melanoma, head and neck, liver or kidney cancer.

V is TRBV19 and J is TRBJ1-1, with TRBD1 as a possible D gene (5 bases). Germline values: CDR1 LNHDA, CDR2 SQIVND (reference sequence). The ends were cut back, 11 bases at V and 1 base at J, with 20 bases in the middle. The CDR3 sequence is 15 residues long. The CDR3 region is CAPMETVRGNTEAFF. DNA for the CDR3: TGTGCCCCCATGGAGACAGTTAGAGGGAACACTGAAGCTTTCTTT.

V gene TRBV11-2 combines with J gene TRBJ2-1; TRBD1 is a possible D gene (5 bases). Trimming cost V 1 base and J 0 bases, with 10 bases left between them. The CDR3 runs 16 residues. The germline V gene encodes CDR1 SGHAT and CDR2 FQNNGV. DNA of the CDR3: TGTGCCAGCAGCTTAGTGGGGCAGAGCTCCTACAATGAGCAGTTCTTC. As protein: CASSLVGQSSYNEQFF.

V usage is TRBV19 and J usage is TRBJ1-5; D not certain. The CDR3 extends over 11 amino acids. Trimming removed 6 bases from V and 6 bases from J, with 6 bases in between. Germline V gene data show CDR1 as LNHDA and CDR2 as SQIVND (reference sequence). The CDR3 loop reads CASSQGQPQHF. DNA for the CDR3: TGTGCCAGTAGCCAAGGTCAGCCCCAGCATTTT. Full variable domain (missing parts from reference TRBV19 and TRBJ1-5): DGGITQSPKYLFRKEGQNVTLSCEQNLNHDAMYWYRQDPGQGLRLIYYSQIVNDFQKGDIAEGYSVSREKKESFPLTVTSAQKNPTAFYLCASSQGQPQHFGDGTRLSIL.

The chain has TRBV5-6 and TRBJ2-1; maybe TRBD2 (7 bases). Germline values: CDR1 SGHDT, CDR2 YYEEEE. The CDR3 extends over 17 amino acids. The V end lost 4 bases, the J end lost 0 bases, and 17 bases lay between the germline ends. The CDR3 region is CASSLMSGTSSYNEQFF. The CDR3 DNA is TGTGCCAGCAGCCTCATGAGCGGGACAAGCTCCTACAATGAGCAGTTCTTC.

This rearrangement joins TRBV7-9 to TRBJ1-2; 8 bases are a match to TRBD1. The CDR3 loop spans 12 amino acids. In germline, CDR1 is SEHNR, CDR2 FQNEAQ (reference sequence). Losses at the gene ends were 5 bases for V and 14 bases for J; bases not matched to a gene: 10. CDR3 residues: CASSPGDRSPTF. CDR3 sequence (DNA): TGTGCCAGCAGCCCAGGGGACAGGTCCCCTACCTTC.

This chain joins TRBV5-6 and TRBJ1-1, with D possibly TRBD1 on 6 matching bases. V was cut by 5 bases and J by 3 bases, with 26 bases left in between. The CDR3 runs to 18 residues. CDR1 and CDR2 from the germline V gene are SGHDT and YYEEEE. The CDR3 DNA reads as TGTGCCAGCAGTTTTGGGGGCACAGGGATAGTTGCGGACACTGAAGCTTTCTTT. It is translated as CASSFGGTGIVADTEAFF.

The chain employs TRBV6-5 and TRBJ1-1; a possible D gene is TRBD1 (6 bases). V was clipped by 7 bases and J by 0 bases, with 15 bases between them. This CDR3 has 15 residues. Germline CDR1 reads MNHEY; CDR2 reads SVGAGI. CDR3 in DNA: TGTGCCAGCACTAAGGGGGGAACCATGAACACTGAAGCTTTCTTT. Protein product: CASTKGGTMNTEAFF.